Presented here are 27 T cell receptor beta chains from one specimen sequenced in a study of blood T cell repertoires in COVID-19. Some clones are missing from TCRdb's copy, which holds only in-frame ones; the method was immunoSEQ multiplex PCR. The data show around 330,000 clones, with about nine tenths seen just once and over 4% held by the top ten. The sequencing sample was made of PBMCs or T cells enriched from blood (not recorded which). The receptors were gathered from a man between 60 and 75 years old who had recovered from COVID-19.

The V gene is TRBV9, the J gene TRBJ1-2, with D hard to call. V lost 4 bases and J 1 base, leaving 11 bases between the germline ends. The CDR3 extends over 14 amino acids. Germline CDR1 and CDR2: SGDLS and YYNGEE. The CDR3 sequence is CASSPQVGNYGYTF. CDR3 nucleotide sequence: TGTGCCAGCAGCCCCCAGGTGGGTAACTATGGCTACACCTTC.

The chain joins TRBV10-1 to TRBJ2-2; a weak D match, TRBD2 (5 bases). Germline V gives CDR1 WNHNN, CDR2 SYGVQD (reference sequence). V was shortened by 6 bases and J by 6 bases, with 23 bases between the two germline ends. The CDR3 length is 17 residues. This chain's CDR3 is CASRSSSGLLPAGELFF. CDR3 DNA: TGCGCCAGCAGGAGTTCAAGCGGACTCCTCCCGGCCGGGGAGCTGTTTTTT.

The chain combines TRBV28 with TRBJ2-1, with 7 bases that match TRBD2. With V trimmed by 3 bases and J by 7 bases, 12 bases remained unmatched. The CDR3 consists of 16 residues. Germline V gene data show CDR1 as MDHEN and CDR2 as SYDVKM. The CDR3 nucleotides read TGTGCCAGCAGTTTGAAGCGGGATGTTCGGAGGAATGAGCAGTTCTTC. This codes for CASSLKRDVRRNEQFF.

This chain's CDR3 is CASSLIVGELFF. The CDR3 DNA is TGTGCCAGCAGCTTAATAGTCGGGGAGCTGTTTTTT. This chain uses TRBV7-9 with TRBJ2-2; D unclear. Trimming shortened V by 2 bases and J by 7 bases, and 5 bases separated the two germline ends. Germline CDR1 is SEHNR and CDR2 is FQNEAQ (reference sequence). There are 12 residues in the CDR3.

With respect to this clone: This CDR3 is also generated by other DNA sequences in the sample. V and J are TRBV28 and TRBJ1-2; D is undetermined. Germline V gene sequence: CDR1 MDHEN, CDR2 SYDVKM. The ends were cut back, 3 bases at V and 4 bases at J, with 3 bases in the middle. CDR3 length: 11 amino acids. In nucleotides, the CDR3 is TGTGCCAGCAGTTTGAGCTATGGCTACACCTTC. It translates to CASSLSYGYTF.

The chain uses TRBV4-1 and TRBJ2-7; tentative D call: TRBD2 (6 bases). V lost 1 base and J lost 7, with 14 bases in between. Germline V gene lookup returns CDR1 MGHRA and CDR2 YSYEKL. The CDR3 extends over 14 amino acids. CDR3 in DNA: TGCGCCAGCAGCCAAGGGGACGCCCGGGAGGAGCAGTACTTC. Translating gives CASSQGDAREEQYF.

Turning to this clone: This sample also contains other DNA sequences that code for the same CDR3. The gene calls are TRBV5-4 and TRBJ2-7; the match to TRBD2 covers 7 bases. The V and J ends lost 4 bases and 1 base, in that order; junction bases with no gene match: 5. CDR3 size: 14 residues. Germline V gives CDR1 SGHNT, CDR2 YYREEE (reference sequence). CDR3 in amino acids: CASSPSGGSYEQYF. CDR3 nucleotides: TGTGCCAGCAGCCCTTCCGGGGGGTCCTACGAGCAGTACTTC.

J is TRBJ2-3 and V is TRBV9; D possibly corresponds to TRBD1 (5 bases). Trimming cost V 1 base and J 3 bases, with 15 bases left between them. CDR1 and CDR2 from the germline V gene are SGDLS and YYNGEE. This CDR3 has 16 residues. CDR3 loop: CASSVYRTPGTDTQYF. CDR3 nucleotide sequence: TGTGCCAGCAGCGTATACCGGACACCCGGAACAGATACGCAGTATTTT.

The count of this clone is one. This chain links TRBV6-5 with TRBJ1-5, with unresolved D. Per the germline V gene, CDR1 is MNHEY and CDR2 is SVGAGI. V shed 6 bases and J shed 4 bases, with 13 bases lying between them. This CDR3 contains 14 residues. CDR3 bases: TGTGCCAGCAGGCCCGACACTCCGAATCAGCCCCAGCATTTT. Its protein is CASRPDTPNQPQHF.

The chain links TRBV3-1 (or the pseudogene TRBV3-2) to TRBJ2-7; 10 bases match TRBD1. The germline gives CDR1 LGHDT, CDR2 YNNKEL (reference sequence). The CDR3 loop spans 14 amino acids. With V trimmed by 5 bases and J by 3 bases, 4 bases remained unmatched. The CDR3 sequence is CASSRRDRGYEQYF. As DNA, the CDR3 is TGTGCCAGCAGCAGACGGGACAGGGGCTACGAGCAGTACTTC.

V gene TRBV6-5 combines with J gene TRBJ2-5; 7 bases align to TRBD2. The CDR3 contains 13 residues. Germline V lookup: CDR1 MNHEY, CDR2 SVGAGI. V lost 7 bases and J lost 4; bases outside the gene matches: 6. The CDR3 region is CASMVSGGETQYF. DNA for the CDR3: TGTGCCAGCATGGTCTCGGGAGGAGAGACCCAGTACTTC.

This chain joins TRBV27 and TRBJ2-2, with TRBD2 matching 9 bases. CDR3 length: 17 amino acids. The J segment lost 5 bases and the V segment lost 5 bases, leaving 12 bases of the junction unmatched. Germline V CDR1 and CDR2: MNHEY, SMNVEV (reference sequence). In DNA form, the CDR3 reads TGTGCCAGCAGTACCCAGACTAGCGGCCGAAATACCGGGGAGCTGTTTTTT. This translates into CASSTQTSGRNTGELFF.

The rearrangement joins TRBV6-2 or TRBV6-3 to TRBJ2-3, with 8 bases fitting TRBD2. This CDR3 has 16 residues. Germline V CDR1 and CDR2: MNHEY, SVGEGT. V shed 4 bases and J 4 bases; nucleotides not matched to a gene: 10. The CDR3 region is CASSSSTREDSDTQYF. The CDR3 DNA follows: TGTGCCAGCAGTTCCTCAACGCGGGAGGATTCAGATACGCAGTATTTT.

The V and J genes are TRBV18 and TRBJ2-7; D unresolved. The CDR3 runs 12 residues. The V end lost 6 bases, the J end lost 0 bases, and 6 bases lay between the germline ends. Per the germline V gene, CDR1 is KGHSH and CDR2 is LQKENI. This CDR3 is CASSPFSYEQYF. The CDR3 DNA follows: TGTGCCAGCTCCCCTTTCTCCTACGAGCAGTACTTC.

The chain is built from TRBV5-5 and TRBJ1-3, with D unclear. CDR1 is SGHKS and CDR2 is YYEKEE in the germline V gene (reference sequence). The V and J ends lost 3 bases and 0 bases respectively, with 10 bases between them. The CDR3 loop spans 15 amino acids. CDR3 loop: CASSYQAISGNTIYF. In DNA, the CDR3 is TGTGCCAGCAGCTACCAGGCAATCTCTGGAAACACCATATATTTT.

CDR3 nucleotides: TGTGCCAGCTCAGGCCGGGACAGGGCAGACAATGAGCAGTTCTTC. Its translation: CASSGRDRADNEQFF. The chain carries TRBV18 and TRBJ2-1; TRBD1 aligns across 9 bases. This CDR3 has 15 residues. Germline CDR1 reads KGHSH; CDR2 reads LQKENI. V shed 5 bases and J 5 bases; nucleotides not matched to a gene: 7. The complete variable domain, with remaining parts taken from reference TRBV18 and TRBJ2-1, reads NAGVMQNPRHLVRRRGQEARLRCSPMKGHSHVYWYRQLPEEGLKFMVYLQKENIIDESGMPKERFSAEFPKEGPSILRIQQVVRGDSAAYFCASSGRDRADNEQFFGPGTRLTVL.

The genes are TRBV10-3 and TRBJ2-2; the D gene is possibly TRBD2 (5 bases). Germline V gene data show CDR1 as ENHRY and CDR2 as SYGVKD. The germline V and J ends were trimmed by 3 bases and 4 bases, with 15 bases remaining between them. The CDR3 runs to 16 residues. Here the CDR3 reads CAISDPGRGVTGELFF. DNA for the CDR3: TGTGCCATCAGTGACCCGGGGAGAGGTGTCACCGGGGAGCTGTTTTTT.

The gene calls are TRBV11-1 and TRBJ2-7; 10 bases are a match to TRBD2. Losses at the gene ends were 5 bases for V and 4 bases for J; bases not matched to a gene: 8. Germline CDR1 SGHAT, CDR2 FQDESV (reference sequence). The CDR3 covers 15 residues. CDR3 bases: TGTGCCAGCAGCCGCCTAGCGGGAGAAGGGTACGAGCAGTACTTC. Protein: CASSRLAGEGYEQYF. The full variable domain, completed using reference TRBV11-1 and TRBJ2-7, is EAEVAQSPRYKITEKSQAVAFWCDPISGHATLYWYRQILGQGPELLVQFQDESVVDDSQLPKDRFSAERLKGVDSTLKIQPAELGDSAMYLCASSRLAGEGYEQYFGPGTRLTVT.

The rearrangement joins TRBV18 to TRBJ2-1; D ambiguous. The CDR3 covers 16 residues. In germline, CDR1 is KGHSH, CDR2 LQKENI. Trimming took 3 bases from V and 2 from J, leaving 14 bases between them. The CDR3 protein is CASSPFESLTYNEQFF. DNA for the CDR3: TGTGCCAGCTCACCGTTTGAGAGCCTGACCTACAATGAGCAGTTCTTC.

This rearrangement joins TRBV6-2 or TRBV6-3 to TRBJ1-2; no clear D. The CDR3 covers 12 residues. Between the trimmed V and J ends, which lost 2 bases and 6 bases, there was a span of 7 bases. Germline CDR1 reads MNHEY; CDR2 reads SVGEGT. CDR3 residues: CASSYEGNGYTF. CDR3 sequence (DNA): TGTGCCAGCAGTTACGAGGGAAATGGCTACACCTTC.

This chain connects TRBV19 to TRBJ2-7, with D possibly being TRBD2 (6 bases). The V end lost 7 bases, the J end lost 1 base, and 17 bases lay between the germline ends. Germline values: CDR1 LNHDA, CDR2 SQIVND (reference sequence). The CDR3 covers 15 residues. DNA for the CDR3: TGTGCCAGTACACATGGGGGGAAGGGGTCCTACGAGCAGTACTTC. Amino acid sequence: CASTHGGKGSYEQYF.

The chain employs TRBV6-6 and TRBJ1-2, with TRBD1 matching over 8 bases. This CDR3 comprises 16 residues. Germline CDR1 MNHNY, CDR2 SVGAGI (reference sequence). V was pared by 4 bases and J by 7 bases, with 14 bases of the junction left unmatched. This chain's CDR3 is CASSSIWTGSGFGYTF. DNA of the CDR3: TGTGCCAGCAGTTCGATTTGGACAGGGAGCGGGTTTGGCTACACCTTC.

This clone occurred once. CDR3 loop: CASSVVPGYEQYF. CDR3 sequence (DNA): TGTGCCAGCAGCGTAGTTCCGGGCTACGAGCAGTACTTC. The chain links TRBV9 to TRBJ2-7; no reliable D call. The length of the CDR3 is 13 residues. CDR1 and CDR2 from the germline V gene are SGDLS and YYNGEE. V gave up 0 bases and J gave up 3 bases, with 7 bases separating them. The complete variable domain, with remaining parts taken from reference TRBV9 and TRBJ2-7, reads DSGVTQTPKHLITATGQRVTLRCSPRSGDLSVYWYQQSLDQGLQFLIQYYNGEERAKGNILERFSAQQFPDLHSELNLSSLELGDSALYFCASSVVPGYEQYFGPGTRLTVT.

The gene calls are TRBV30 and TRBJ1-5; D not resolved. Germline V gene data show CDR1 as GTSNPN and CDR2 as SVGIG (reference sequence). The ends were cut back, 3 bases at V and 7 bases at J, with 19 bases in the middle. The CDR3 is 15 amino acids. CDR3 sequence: CAWSNLANPRQPQHF. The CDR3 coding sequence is TGTGCCTGGAGCAACTTAGCCAACCCTAGGCAGCCCCAGCATTTT.

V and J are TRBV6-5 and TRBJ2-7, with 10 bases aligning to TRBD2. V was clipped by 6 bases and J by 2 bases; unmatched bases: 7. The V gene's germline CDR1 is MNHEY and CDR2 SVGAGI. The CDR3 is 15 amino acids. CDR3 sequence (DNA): TGTGCCAGCAGAGTTAATAGCGGGAGGACCTACGAGCAGTACTTC. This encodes CASRVNSGRTYEQYF.

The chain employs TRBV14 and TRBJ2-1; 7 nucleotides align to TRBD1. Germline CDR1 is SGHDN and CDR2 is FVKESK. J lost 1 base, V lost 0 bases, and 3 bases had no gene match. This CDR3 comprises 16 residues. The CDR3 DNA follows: TGTGCCAGCAGCCAAGATTGGGGACAGTCCTACAATGAGCAGTTCTTC. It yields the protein CASSQDWGQSYNEQFF.

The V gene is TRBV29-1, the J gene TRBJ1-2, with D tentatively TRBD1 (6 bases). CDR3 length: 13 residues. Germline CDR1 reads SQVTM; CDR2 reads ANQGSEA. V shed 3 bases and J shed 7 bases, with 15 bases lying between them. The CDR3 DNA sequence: TGCAGCGTTGAGGGCTGGCAGGGGTCTGGCTACACCTTC. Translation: CSVEGWQGSGYTF.